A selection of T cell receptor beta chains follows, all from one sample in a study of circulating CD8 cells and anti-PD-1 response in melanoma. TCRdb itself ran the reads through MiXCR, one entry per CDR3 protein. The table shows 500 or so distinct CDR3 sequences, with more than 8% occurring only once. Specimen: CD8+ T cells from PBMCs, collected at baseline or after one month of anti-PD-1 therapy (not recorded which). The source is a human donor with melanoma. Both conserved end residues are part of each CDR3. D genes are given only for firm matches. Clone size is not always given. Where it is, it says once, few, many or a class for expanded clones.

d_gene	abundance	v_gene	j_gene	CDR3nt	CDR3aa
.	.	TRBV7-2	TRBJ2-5	TGTGCCAGCAGCCCCAGACGAGGACAGAACCAAGAGACCCAGTACTTC	CASSPRRGQNQETQYF
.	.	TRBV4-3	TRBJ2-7	TGCGCCAGCAGCCCGAAGAGCAGTTCGAACGAGCAGTACTTC	CASSPKSSSNEQYF
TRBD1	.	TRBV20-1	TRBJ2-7	TGCAGTGCTAGAGACACAGGGGAATTGTCCTACGAGCAGTACTTC	CSARDTGELSYEQYF
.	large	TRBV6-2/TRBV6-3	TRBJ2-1	TGTGCCAGCAGTTACGAGGACGGGTACTACAATGAGCAGTTCTTC	CASSYEDGYYNEQFF
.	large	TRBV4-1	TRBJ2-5	TGCGCCAGCAGCCAGACCCTCGGGTTTGGGGGAGAAGAGACCCAGTACTTC	CASSQTLGFGGEETQYF
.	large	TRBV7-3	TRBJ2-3	TGTGCCAGCAGCTTTGTGGGAGGCACAGATACGCAGTATTTT	CASSFVGGTDTQYF
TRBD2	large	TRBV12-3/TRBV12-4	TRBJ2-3	TGTGCCAGCTCCCCCGGGGCGGGGGGACCACTGAGCACAGATACGCAGTATTTT	CASSPGAGGPLSTDTQYF
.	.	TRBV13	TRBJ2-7	TGTGCCAGCAGCGCGGAGGACGGGGACGAGCAGTACTTC	CASSAEDGDEQYF
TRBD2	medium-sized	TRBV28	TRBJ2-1	TGTGCCAGCAGTACTTCTAGCGGGGGGGCTTATGAGCAGTTCTTC	CASSTSSGGAYEQFF
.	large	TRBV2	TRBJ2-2	TGTGCCAGCATCCCCCCGGAGGGGGCTCTTTACACCGGGGAGCTGTTTTTT	CASIPPEGALYTGELFF
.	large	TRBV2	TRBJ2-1	TGTGCCAGCAGTTTCACGACCTATGAGCAGTTCTTC	CASSFTTYEQFF
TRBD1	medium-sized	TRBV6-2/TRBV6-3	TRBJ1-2	TGTGCCAGCAGTTACTCTTCCGGGACAGGGGATGATGGCTACACCTTC	CASSYSSGTGDDGYTF
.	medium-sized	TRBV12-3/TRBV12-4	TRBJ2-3	TGTGCCAGCAGCGGAGCTAGCACAGATACGCAGTATTTT	CASSGASTDTQYF
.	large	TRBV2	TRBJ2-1	TGTGCCAGCAAGGGTCAGCCTAGCGTCTACAATGAGCAGTTCTTC	CASKGQPSVYNEQFF
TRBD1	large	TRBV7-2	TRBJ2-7	TGTGCCAGCAGCTCCTTTTACGGGACAGGGCTCCACGAGCAGTACTTC	CASSSFYGTGLHEQYF
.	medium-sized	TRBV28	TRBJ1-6	TGTGCCAGCAGTCCGGTGGGGGGCGAGGATAATTCACCCCTCCACTTT	CASSPVGGEDNSPLHF
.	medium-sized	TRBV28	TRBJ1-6	TGTGCCAGCAGGGATTACAGCAATTCACCCCTCCACTTT	CASRDYSNSPLHF
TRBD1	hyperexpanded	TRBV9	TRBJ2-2	TGTGCCAGCAGCGCTTCGCCCCAGGGGGCGGCGAACACCGGGGAGCTGTTTTTT	CASSASPQGAANTGELFF
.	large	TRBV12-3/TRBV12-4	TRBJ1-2	TGTGCCAGCAGTTCCCCGGGATTCTACTATGGCTACACCTTC	CASSSPGFYYGYTF
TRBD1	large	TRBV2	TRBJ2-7	TGTGCCAGCACGGCAGGGGGCTCCTACGAGCAGTACTTC	CASTAGGSYEQYF
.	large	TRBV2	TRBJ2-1	TGTGCCAGCAGTGAAGGAGGACAGTCCTACAATGAGCAGTTCTTC	CASSEGGQSYNEQFF
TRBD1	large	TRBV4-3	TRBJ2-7	TGCGCCAGCAGCTTCAGCGGGACAGGGGAGTCCTACGAGCAGTACTTC	CASSFSGTGESYEQYF
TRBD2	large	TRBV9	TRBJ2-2	TGTGCCAGCAGCGGATACGGGGGGGCCCTAACCGGGGAGCTGTTTTTT	CASSGYGGALTGELFF
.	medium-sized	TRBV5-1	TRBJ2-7	TGCGCCAGCAGCTCGGAACTAGACTACTACGAGCAGTACTTC	CASSSELDYYEQYF
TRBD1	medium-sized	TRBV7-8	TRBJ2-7	TGTGCCAGCAGCTTATTGACAGGGAACTACGAGCAGTACTTC	CASSLLTGNYEQYF
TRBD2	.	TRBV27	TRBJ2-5	TGTGCCAGCAGCCAAGGACTAGCCGGATTGGAGGAGACCCAGTACTTC	CASSQGLAGLEETQYF
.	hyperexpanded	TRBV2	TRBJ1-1	TGTGCCAGCAGTGATAGTACCCAGGGATGGGACACTGAAGCTTTCTTT	CASSDSTQGWDTEAFF
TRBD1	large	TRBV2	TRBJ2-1	TGTGCCAGCAGTGAACGGACAGGGGATTCCAATGAGCAGTTCTTC	CASSERTGDSNEQFF
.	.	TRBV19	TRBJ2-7	TGTGCCAGTAGTATGGCGACGTTTGTAGAGCAGTACTTC	CASSMATFVEQYF